These 5 T cell receptor beta chains were all obtained from the same sample, sequenced in a study of shared clonotypes between healthy human individuals. Measured with immunoSEQ multiplex PCR; TCRdb has only the in-frame clones, and not every one. The sample yields 450,000 to 550,000 clones, 79% seen once. Specimen: PBMCs. The source of these receptors is a middle-aged woman in good health. Some clones in this sample may be carry-over from other donors' samples.

The chain employs TRBV27 and TRBJ2-7, with 8 positions matching TRBD1. The CDR3 covers 19 residues. V lost 5 bases to trimming and J lost 3 bases; unmatched junction nucleotides: 21. The germline V gene has CDR1 MNHEY and CDR2 SMNVEV (reference sequence). As DNA, the CDR3 is TGTGCCAGCAGTATCCTCCCATCCATAGGGACAGGTTCTCTCTACGAGCAGTACTTC. Protein sequence: CASSILPSIGTGSLYEQYF.

The chain has TRBV13 and TRBJ1-1, with D perhaps matching TRBD1 (6 bases). The CDR3 length is 14 residues. V lost 5 bases, J lost 2 bases, and 12 bases lay in between. Germline V CDR1 and CDR2: PRHDT, FYEKMQ (reference sequence). Here the CDR3 reads CASSATGKNTEAFF. CDR3 in DNA: TGTGCCAGCAGCGCTACAGGGAAAAACACTGAAGCTTTCTTT.

The genes are TRBV27 and TRBJ1-4; maybe TRBD1 (5 bases). This CDR3 spans 15 amino acids. V lost 5 bases to trimming and J lost 3 bases, with 13 bases between them. The germline gives CDR1 MNHEY, CDR2 SMNVEV (reference sequence). The CDR3 nucleotides read TGTGCCAGCAGTCGAATCGGGGCTGCTAATGAAAAACTGTTTTTT. It codes for CASSRIGAANEKLFF.

This clone was counted a single time. The rearrangement uses TRBV7-6 and TRBJ2-7; 8 bases map to TRBD2. The CDR3 loop spans 15 amino acids. Losses at the gene ends were 5 bases for V and 6 bases for J; bases not matched to a gene: 12. Germline V gene sequence: CDR1 SGHVS, CDR2 FNYEAQ. CDR3 coding DNA: TGTGCCAGCAGCGGACAAAGCGGGAGAGGGCTCGAGCAGTACTTC. It encodes CASSGQSGRGLEQYF.

The chain couples TRBV2 to TRBJ2-7; the D gene is possibly TRBD2 (6 bases). The length of the CDR3 is 13 residues. Germline V gene sequence: CDR1 SNHLY, CDR2 FYNNEI. Trimming took 8 bases from V and 0 from J, leaving 11 bases between them. CDR3 loop: CASVREISYEQYF. CDR3 coding DNA: TGTGCCAGCGTTCGGGAGATCTCCTACGAGCAGTACTTC.